Presented here are 20 T cell receptor beta chains from one specimen sequenced in a study of T cells in localized non-small cell lung cancer. Data came from immunoSEQ multiplex PCR; TCRdb stores just in-frame clones and leaves some out. The repertoire holds 1,500 to 2,000 clones, with about 24% as singletons. This specimen was normal lung tissue next to the tumor, taken before any cancer treatment. The receptors originated from a male donor older than 55 with stage II squamous cell lung carcinoma.

The chain couples TRBV9 to TRBJ2-2; D is possibly TRBD1 (6 bases). Looked up from germline, CDR1 is SGDLS and CDR2 is YYNGEE. This CDR3 has 17 residues. The V and J ends lost 3 bases and 2 bases respectively, with 17 bases between them. The CDR3: CASSALGGTLNTGELFF. CDR3 sequence (DNA): TGTGCCAGCAGCGCCCTAGGGGGAACACTTAACACCGGGGAGCTGTTTTTT.

Only a few counts were recorded for this clone. The chain links TRBV7-7 to TRBJ2-7; 11 bases align to TRBD2. Trimming cost V 5 bases and J 2 bases; bases outside gene matches: 11. The CDR3 consists of 17 residues. Germline V gene sequence: CDR1 SSHAT, CDR2 FNYEAQ (reference sequence). CDR3 residues: CASSPRLAGSTTYEQYF. The CDR3 DNA sequence: TGTGCCAGCAGCCCTCGACTAGCGGGATCAACTACCTACGAGCAGTACTTC.

This clone has more than one count but fewer than ten. This chain uses TRBV6-8 with TRBJ2-1; D is possibly TRBD2 (5 bases). This CDR3 is built from 15 residues. V gave up 4 bases and J gave up 4 bases, with 14 bases separating them. Germline V gene sequence: CDR1 MNHGY, CDR2 SAAAGT. CDR3 protein: CASSSRLRSYNEQFF. For the CDR3, the DNA is TGTGCCAGCAGTTCTCGACTACGCTCATACAATGAGCAGTTCTTC.

The chain joins TRBV11-3 to TRBJ1-1; the D gene is possibly TRBD1 (5 bases). CDR1 and CDR2 from the germline V gene are SGHNT and YENEEA. The CDR3 sequence is 15 residues long. V gave up 1 base and J gave up 3 bases, with 12 bases separating them. CDR3 sequence: CASSLVGEVYTEAFF. CDR3 nucleotide sequence: TGTGCCAGCAGCTTAGTGGGGGAGGTTTACACTGAAGCTTTCTTT. The whole variable domain, remainder taken from reference TRBV11-3 and TRBJ1-1, is EAGVVQSPRYKIIEKKQPVAFWCNPISGHNTLYWYLQNLGQGPELLIRYENEEAVDDSQLPKDRFSAERLKGVDSTLKIQPAELGDSAVYLCASSLVGEVYTEAFFGQGTRLTVV.

This clone turned up a few times. This CDR3 reads CASSLGQGAYEQYF. As DNA, the CDR3 is TGTGCCAGCAGCTTAGGGCAGGGGGCCTACGAGCAGTACTTC. The chain carries TRBV11-3 and TRBJ2-7, with 7 nucleotides matching TRBD1. Germline-derived CDR1 and CDR2 are SGHNT and YENEEA. V was pared by 1 base and J by 2 bases, with 2 bases of the junction left unmatched. This CDR3 contains 14 residues.

This clone appeared once. V usage is TRBV14 and J usage is TRBJ2-1; 10 positions agree with TRBD2. Germline CDR1 and CDR2: SGHDN and FVKESK. J was trimmed by 2 bases and V by 3 bases; bases with no gene match: 10. This CDR3 contains 18 residues. This CDR3 reads CASSHPAAGGGTYNEQFF. CDR3 sequence (DNA): TGTGCCAGCAGCCATCCAGCAGCGGGAGGGGGGACCTACAATGAGCAGTTCTTC.

The chain recombines TRBV30 with TRBJ1-1; 7 bases map to TRBD1. The CDR3 sequence is 15 residues long. V lost 3 bases to trimming and J lost 1 base; unmatched junction nucleotides: 8. Germline CDR1 reads GTSNPN; CDR2 reads SVGIG (reference sequence). CDR3 sequence reads: CAWSDPGQRNTEAFF. CDR3 nucleotide sequence: TGTGCCTGGAGCGATCCGGGACAGAGGAACACTGAAGCTTTCTTT.

V and J are TRBV28 and TRBJ1-4; D perhaps matches TRBD1 (6 bases). Between the trimmed V and J ends, which lost 5 bases and 10 bases, there was a span of 17 bases. The germline V gene encodes CDR1 MDHEN and CDR2 SYDVKM. The CDR3 length is 14 residues. CDR3 DNA: TGTGCCAGCAGTCCCCGAGTGGGGGCTGGAAAACTGTTTTTT. It yields the protein CASSPRVGAGKLFF.

The chain combines TRBV25-1 with TRBJ2-2, with D hard to call. Germline CDR1 reads MGHDK; CDR2 reads SYGVNS. The ends were cut back, 0 bases at V and 6 bases at J, with 11 bases in the middle. The CDR3 runs 15 residues. CDR3 protein: CASSEYGSLAGELFF. The CDR3 DNA reads as TGTGCCAGCAGTGAATATGGTAGTCTGGCCGGGGAGCTGTTTTTT.

J is TRBJ2-7 and V is TRBV19; 7 bases align to TRBD2. The CDR3 covers 12 residues. The trim removed 8 bases at V and 5 bases at J, leaving 6 bases unmatched. CDR1 LNHDA and CDR2 SQIVND come from the germline V gene (reference sequence). CDR3 nucleotide sequence: TGTGCCAGTGGGGAGGGGAGCCACGAGCAGTACTTC. It encodes CASGEGSHEQYF.

The chain carries TRBV18 and TRBJ1-1, with a weak D call TRBD1 (5 bases). Trimming shortened V by 2 bases and J by 1 base, and 8 bases separated the two germline ends. The CDR3 consists of 14 residues. Germline V gives CDR1 KGHSH, CDR2 LQKENI. The DNA for the CDR3 is TGTGCCAGCTCACCAGTCCAGGGGAACACTGAAGCTTTCTTT. It yields the protein CASSPVQGNTEAFF.

The CDR3 nucleotides are TGTGCCAGCAGCAAGGACAGGGTAAGACAGCCCCAGCATTTT. As protein: CASSKDRVRQPQHF. The chain links TRBV11-3 to TRBJ1-5, with 8 bases matching TRBD1. Trimming took 5 bases from V and 7 from J; bases not matched to a gene: 7. The CDR3 totals 14 residues. Germline V gene data show CDR1 as SGHNT and CDR2 as YENEEA. Looking up the rest from reference TRBV11-3 and TRBJ1-5 gives the full variable domain: EAGVVQSPRYKIIEKKQPVAFWCNPISGHNTLYWYLQNLGQGPELLIRYENEEAVDDSQLPKDRFSAERLKGVDSTLKIQPAELGDSAVYLCASSKDRVRQPQHFGDGTRLSIL.

This clone turned up a few times. This rearrangement joins TRBV29-1 to TRBJ1-1, with a weak D call TRBD1 (6 bases). This CDR3 has 14 amino acids. V lost 5 bases to trimming and J lost 5 bases, with 18 bases between them. Germline CDR1 reads SQVTM; CDR2 reads ANQGSEA. CDR3: CSVHLVGGGTEAFF. In DNA, the CDR3 is TGCAGCGTTCACTTGGTAGGGGGAGGAACTGAAGCTTTCTTT.

Relative to its sample, this clone is medium-sized (0.01 to 0.1%). The junction departs from germline at one end; a sequencing error may be responsible. The rearrangement uses TRBV11-3 and TRBJ2-1, with 8 bases matching TRBD2. Per germline, CDR1 SGHNT and CDR2 YENEEA. This CDR3 contains 15 residues. The CDR3 here is CASSWGGRSNNEQFF. The CDR3 DNA reads as TGTGCTAGCAGCTGGGGCGGGAGGTCCAACAATGAGCAGTTCTTC.

The V and J genes are TRBV5-1 and TRBJ1-2, with TRBD1 matching over 8 bases. Germline trimming cut 5 bases from V and 4 bases from J; bases unmatched to any gene: 7. Germline V gene lookup returns CDR1 SGHRS and CDR2 YFSETQ. This CDR3 is built from 14 residues. The CDR3 coding sequence is TGCGCCAGCAGTTCAGGGGGCGCCGGCTATGGCTACACCTTC. Its protein is CASSSGGAGYGYTF.

V usage is TRBV19 and J usage is TRBJ1-1, with D possibly TRBD1 on 5 matching bases. Germline CDR1 reads LNHDA; CDR2 reads SQIVND (reference sequence). The V gene lost 8 bases and the J gene lost 4 bases, with 11 bases spanning the gap. The CDR3 is made up of 12 amino acids. Here the CDR3 reads CASRFGGTEAFF. CDR3 DNA sequence: TGTGCCAGTCGGTTCGGGGGCACTGAAGCTTTCTTT.

This clone is deemed medium-sized. The chain has TRBV6-8 and TRBJ1-2; 8 bases match TRBD1. This CDR3 has 15 amino acids. Germline CDR1 and CDR2: MNHGY and SAAAGT. Trimming at V came to 5 bases and at J to 6 bases, leaving 11 bases not matched to a gene. The CDR3 reads CASSDTGQALDGYTF. Here the CDR3 DNA reads TGTGCCAGCAGTGATACGGGACAGGCCCTCGATGGCTACACCTTC.

V gene TRBV30 combines with J gene TRBJ2-3, with 10 positions matching TRBD2. The V and J ends lost 2 bases and 6 bases, in that order; junction bases with no gene match: 11. The CDR3 sequence is 16 residues long. CDR1 is GTSNPN and CDR2 is SVGIG in the germline V gene (reference sequence). CDR3 sequence (DNA): TGTGCCTGGAGTTTCTCCCCGCTAGCGGGGGCCGATACGCAGTATTTT. Encoded protein: CAWSFSPLAGADTQYF.

There are many counts of this clone. The chain joins TRBV11-3 to TRBJ1-1; D remains unclear. V lost 5 bases and J lost 1, with 11 bases in between. The germline V gene has CDR1 SGHNT and CDR2 YENEEA. The CDR3 runs to 14 residues. The CDR3 DNA sequence: TGTGCCAGCAGCCCAAATCCAGGGAACACTGAAGCTTTCTTT. It is translated as CASSPNPGNTEAFF.

The gene calls are TRBV18 and TRBJ1-2; 8 positions match TRBD1. The V segment lost 2 bases and the J segment 7 bases; nucleotides outside the gene matches: 9. Germline loops: CDR1 KGHSH, CDR2 LQKENI. This CDR3 has 15 amino acids. The CDR3 protein is CASSPTDRERSGYTF. The CDR3 DNA sequence: TGTGCCAGCTCACCAACGGACAGGGAAAGGAGTGGCTACACCTTC.